The clone carrying this T cell receptor (beta chain) was counted between two and nine times. Its specificity is unknown. Naivety among CD8 cells was defined by CD45RO negativity and positive CCR7 selection, thereby excluding terminally differentiated effector memory CD45RA+ cells. The ends were cut back, 4 bases at V and 0 bases at J, with 8 bases in the middle. CDR1 SGHRS and CDR2 YFSETQ come from the germline V gene. CDR3 length: 14 amino acids. The method was immunoSEQ multiplex PCR; TCRdb's version includes in-frame clones alone and lacks a portion of them. The table has about 680,000 clones, about 91% seen once. These data originate in a study of shared clonotypes between healthy human individuals. Study background: Donors, aged 18 to 49, were two women and a few men.

General observations from the study: Relative to clonotypes present in all four donors, those not shared had lower generation probabilities. With a few donors compared, roughly 4.9% of naive CD4 clonotypes were shared.

The receptor's source is a man aged 30-40 years in good health. Sequencing was done on a sample of naive CD8+ T cells sorted from blood. The V call is TRBV5-1, the J call TRBJ1-5, with TRBD1 as a possible D gene (5 bases). The CDR3, as DNA: TGCGCCAGCAGCAAGACAGTTAGCAATCAGCCCCAGCATTTT. It yields the protein CASSKTVSNQPQHF.